This T cell receptor (beta chain) was recorded in a study of cytomegalovirus exposure and HLA in healthy donors. The PCR used 60 Vbeta and 13 Jbeta primers. Sequencing used immunoSEQ multiplex PCR; TCRdb keeps in-frame clones, though not all of them. This sample yields hundreds of thousands of clones, of which roughly 90% are seen a single time; roughly 2.3% belongs to the top ten. Germline V lookup: CDR1 MGHDK, CDR2 SYGVNS. The CDR3 sequence is 16 residues long. V lost 2 bases and J lost 1; bases outside the gene matches: 8. This chain links TRBV25-1 with TRBJ2-7; TRBD1 aligns across 7 bases. This receptor was taken from a young woman in good health and CMV-seronegative. The source material was PBMCs. This chain's CDR3 is CASSELDRVGSYEQYF. CDR3 nucleotide sequence: TGTGCCAGCAGTGAACTAGACAGGGTCGGTTCCTACGAGCAGTACTTC.